These T cell receptor beta chains were read from a single sample in a study of blood T cell repertoires in COVID-19. Measured with immunoSEQ multiplex PCR; TCRdb has only the in-frame clones, and not every one. The table records 100,000 to 150,000 clones, around 81% of them present only once. The sample comprised peripheral blood. The source of these receptors is a woman in her fifties or sixties with acute or convalescent COVID-19. The CDR3 runs from the conserved cysteine through the conserved F or W. D genes are given only for firm matches. Expanded clones are given a class, and other clones once, few, many or no size at all.

j_call v_call d_call clone_size cdr3_aa cdr3_nt
TRBJ2-2 TRBV28 TRBD2 NA CASSPTSGRGYTGELFF TGTGCCAGCAGTCCAACTAGCGGGAGAGGCTACACCGGGGAGCTGTTTTTT
TRBJ2-1 TRBV7-3 NA NA CASRSGNEQFF TGTGCCAGCAGGTCAGGAAATGAGCAGTTCTTC
TRBJ2-5 TRBV30 NA once CAWSVRGGEETQYF TGTGCCTGGAGTGTACGTGGCGGGGAAGAGACCCAGTACTTC
TRBJ1-1 TRBV5-1 NA NA CASRIGAGAQNTEAFF TGCGCCAGCAGAATTGGAGCAGGGGCACAGAACACTGAAGCTTTCTTT
TRBJ2-7 TRBV5-1 TRBD2 NA CASSPGGDSSYEQYF TGCGCCAGCAGCCCGGGGGGGGATTCGTCCTACGAGCAGTACTTC
TRBJ1-2 TRBV28 NA NA CASSQTGTGYTF TGTGCCAGCAGCCAGACAGGAACTGGCTACACCTTC
TRBJ1-1 TRBV9 NA few CASSVGQGMNTEAFF TGTGCCAGCAGCGTAGGTCAGGGAATGAACACTGAAGCTTTCTTT
TRBJ2-7 TRBV5-8 NA NA CASRGHYNSYEQYF TGTGCCAGCAGAGGACACTACAATTCCTACGAGCAGTACTTC
TRBJ2-7 TRBV12-3/TRBV12-4 NA NA CASSYSGRTEQYF TGTGCCAGCAGCTACTCCGGACGGACTGAGCAGTACTTC
TRBJ1-2 TRBV3-1/TRBV3-2 NA NA CASSQGDWENYGYTF TGTGCCAGCAGCCAGGGGGACTGGGAAAACTATGGCTACACCTTC
TRBJ2-3 TRBV6-6 TRBD2 few CASNHSGGTDTQYF TGTGCCAGCAACCATAGCGGGGGCACAGATACGCAGTATTTT
TRBJ1-5 TRBV2 NA NA CASSVRKDQPQHF TGTGCCAGCAGTGTGAGGAAAGATCAGCCCCAGCATTTT
TRBJ2-5 TRBV29-1 TRBD2 few CSVVAGGYQETQYF TGCAGCGTTGTGGCGGGGGGGTACCAAGAGACCCAGTACTTC
TRBJ2-1 TRBV7-6 TRBD1 NA CASSLKGASSYNEQFF TGTGCCAGCAGCTTAAAGGGGGCGAGCTCCTACAATGAGCAGTTCTTC
TRBJ2-5 TRBV5-1 TRBD2 NA CASSLRGGPETQYF TGCGCCAGCAGCTTGAGGGGAGGGCCTGAGACCCAGTACTTC
TRBJ2-1 TRBV2 TRBD2 NA CASTRLAGDYNEQFF TGTGCCAGCACCCGACTAGCGGGGGATTACAATGAGCAGTTCTTC
TRBJ1-1 TRBV6-5 NA NA CASSYSITGGPTEAFF TGTGCCAGCAGTTACTCGATTACAGGTGGGCCCACTGAAGCTTTCTTT
TRBJ1-3 TRBV2 NA NA CASRQEFSGNTIYF TGTGCCAGCAGACAGGAGTTCTCTGGAAACACCATATATTTT
TRBJ1-1 TRBV2 TRBD1 NA CASPRQGMNTEAFF TGTGCCAGCCCTCGACAGGGAATGAACACTGAAGCTTTCTTT
TRBJ1-2 TRBV7-9 TRBD1 NA CASSIERTGTFTNYGYTF TGTGCCAGCAGCATAGAGAGGACAGGGACCTTCACTAACTATGGCTACACCTTC
TRBJ1-1 TRBV27 NA NA CASSLGTEAFF TGTGCCAGCAGTTTAGGGACAGAAGCTTTCTTT
TRBJ2-1 TRBV7-6 TRBD1 NA CASSPERDRGTYNEQFF TGTGCCAGCAGCCCTGAACGGGACAGGGGAACCTACAATGAGCAGTTCTTC
TRBJ1-2 TRBV12-3/TRBV12-4 NA NA CASSLAENYGYTF TGTGCCAGCAGTTTGGCGGAAAACTATGGCTACACCTTC
TRBJ2-5 TRBV5-8 NA once CASSSAGDRTKETQYF TGTGCCAGCAGCTCGGCGGGGGACAGGACAAAAGAGACCCAGTACTTC
TRBJ2-5 TRBV10-3 NA NA CAISESVGGQETQYF TGTGCCATCAGTGAGTCGGTAGGGGGCCAAGAGACCCAGTACTTC
TRBJ1-2 TRBV6-5 TRBD1 NA CASSRDRVGGYTF TGTGCCAGCTCCCGGGACAGGGTTGGTGGCTACACCTTC
TRBJ2-1 TRBV7-7 TRBD2 NA CASSFGLAGAGEQFF TGTGCTAGCAGTTTCGGACTAGCGGGCGCGGGTGAGCAGTTCTTC
TRBJ1-2 TRBV18 NA NA CASSPGDGYTF TGTGCCAGCTCACCCGGGGATGGCTACACCTTC
TRBJ1-1 TRBV10-3 NA NA CAIRLTERNTEAFF TGTGCCATCCGATTGACAGAGCGGAACACTGAAGCTTTCTTT
TRBJ1-1 TRBV2 TRBD1 NA CASNPTGTNTEAFF TGTGCCAGCAATCCGACAGGGACGAACACTGAAGCTTTCTTT
TRBJ2-5 TRBV11-1 TRBD1 NA CASSPGQGETQYF TGTGCCAGCAGCCCAGGACAGGGGGAGACCCAGTACTTC
TRBJ1-2 TRBV6-5 NA NA CASRRQANYGYTF TGTGCCAGCAGACGACAGGCTAACTATGGCTACACCTTC
TRBJ1-2 TRBV12-5 NA NA CASGLGVNYGYTF TGTGCTAGTGGTTTGGGAGTGAACTATGGCTACACCTTC
TRBJ1-1 TRBV18 NA NA CASRGGNTEAFF TGTGCCAGTCGAGGAGGGAACACTGAAGCTTTCTTT
TRBJ2-5 TRBV27 TRBD2 many CASSPGLAGVGETQYF TGTGCCAGCAGTCCGGGACTAGCGGGAGTTGGAGAGACCCAGTACTTC
TRBJ1-1 TRBV5-1 NA NA CASSLGDIRGTEAFF TGCGCCAGCAGCTTGGGGGACATAAGAGGGACTGAAGCTTTCTTT
TRBJ2-4 TRBV6-5 NA once CASSYSMDGRGNIQYF TGTGCCAGCAGTTACTCGATGGATGGGCGGGGAAACATTCAGTACTTC
TRBJ1-1 TRBV7-9 NA NA CASSPREQAEAFF TGTGCCAGCAGCCCCCGAGAACAGGCTGAAGCTTTCTTT
TRBJ1-2 TRBV28 NA NA CASREQPNYGYTF TGTGCCAGCAGAGAACAACCCAACTATGGCTACACCTTC
TRBJ1-5 TRBV19 TRBD1 once CASSNLGQRNQPQHF TGTGCCAGTAGTAACCTGGGACAGCGCAATCAGCCCCAGCATTTT
TRBJ2-1 TRBV18 NA NA CASSPRRDNEQFF TGTGCCAGCTCACCCCGCCGGGACAATGAGCAGTTCTTC
TRBJ1-1 TRBV3-1/TRBV3-2 NA NA CASSRTGTKRDTEAFF TGTGCCAGCAGCCGAACCGGGACTAAGCGAGACACTGAAGCTTTCTTT
TRBJ1-2 TRBV28 NA NA CASWVEGYGYTF TGTGCCAGCTGGGTTGAGGGCTATGGCTACACCTTC
TRBJ1-5 TRBV7-2 NA NA CASSLVSVGSFQPQHF TGTGCCAGCAGCTTAGTCTCGGTCGGGTCTTTCCAGCCCCAGCATTTT
TRBJ2-3 TRBV5-1 TRBD2 NA CASSEGLAGGYTDTQYF TGCGCCAGCAGCGAGGGACTAGCGGGAGGGTACACAGATACGCAGTATTTT